This TCR beta chain was profiled in a study of cytomegalovirus exposure and HLA in healthy donors. Regarding the study as a whole: Among TCR sequences, most were rare, though some public TCRs appeared in many donors.

A note on this clone: Antigen unknown.

Germline trimming cut 2 bases from V and 3 bases from J; bases unmatched to any gene: 7. CDR1 and CDR2 from the germline V gene are PRHDT and FYEKMQ (reference sequence). The CDR3 is made up of 17 amino acids. TCRdb keeps only in-frame clones here, not all; method: immunoSEQ multiplex PCR. Of roughly 300,000 clones listed, 75% to 90% are singletons. This TCR was recovered from a woman in her 30s in good health and CMV-seropositive. Sequencing was carried out using PBMCs. The rearrangement uses TRBV13 and TRBJ2-3, with 11 nucleotides matching TRBD2. CDR3 bases: TGTGCCAGCAGCTTACGGCTAGCGGGAGGATTTACAGATACGCAGTATTTT. Translation gives CASSLRLAGGFTDTQYF. The full variable domain, its missing parts supplied by reference TRBV13 and TRBJ2-3, is AAGVIQSPRHLIKEKRETATLKCYPIPRHDTVYWYQQGPGQDPQFLISFYEKMQSDKGSIPDRFSAQQFSDYHSELNMSSLELGDSALYFCASSLRLAGGFTDTQYFGPGTRLTVL.